This T cell receptor beta chain stems from a study of T cell changes during pregnancy in multiple sclerosis (dated by TCRdb to about 2019). About the full investigation: The study examined how the T cell repertoire changed over the course of pregnancy in women with multiple sclerosis.

Of note for this clone: Its antigen remains unidentified. Base qualities are missing; no much larger clone stands one base away.

Library preparation was by the immunoSEQ multiplex PCR assay. In its TCRdb copy, this immuneACCESS table keeps in-frame sequences only and misses some clones. Where compared with another copy, unresolved V genes explain less than half of these, and the others have no known cause. The sample table records around 96,000 clones; around 93% of these occur just once. 2.2% of the sample belongs to the ten largest clones. This clonotype was obtained from a female donor with multiple sclerosis, enrolled in a pregnancy study. The starting material was peripheral blood, obtained in the third trimester of pregnancy.

The DNA reads TGTGCCAGCAGCGCCCCCGGGACTAGCGGGAGAGCAGAGACCCAGTACTTC. Translation gives CASSAPGTSGRAETQYF. Recombination joined TRBV7-8 with TRBJ2-5; 14 middle bases align to TRBD2. The CDR3 spans 17 residues, from the cysteine through the phenylalanine. The entry retains the CDR3 DNA only, 51 bases that are in frame from base 1. The germline V gene yields SGHVS for CDR1 and FQNEAQ for CDR2. Ends trimmed: V by 5 bases, J by 4 bases; bases unmatched to a gene: 9.